What follows are 8 T cell receptor beta chains derived from one specimen sequenced in a study of T cells after posttransplantation cyclophosphamide. Generated by immunoSEQ multiplex PCR, the TCRdb table keeps only in-frame clones and is missing some. The record shows tens of thousands of clones for this sample, with no singletons present. Sequenced: PBMCs. All receptors come from a man aged 45-65 years in good health, CMV-negative, and a related stem cell transplant donor.

There are many counts of this clone. This chain uses TRBV18 with TRBJ2-7; 8 bases match TRBD1. The CDR3 contains 16 residues. Losses at the gene ends were 3 bases for V and 4 bases for J; bases not matched to a gene: 11. Germline V gives CDR1 KGHSH, CDR2 LQKENI. CDR3 protein: CASSPHVGTGEYEQYF. In DNA, the CDR3 is TGTGCCAGCTCACCCCACGTTGGGACAGGAGAATACGAGCAGTACTTC.

This clone was found a few times. This may be a read error, as it is one base from a much larger clone. The J gene is TRBJ2-6, the V gene TRBV5-1; D might be TRBD1 (5 bases). The CDR3 spans 17 residues. Trimming removed 3 bases from V and 0 bases from J, with 13 bases in between. Germline CDR1 reads SGHRS; CDR2 reads YFSETQ. The CDR3 region is CASSWGWQGSGANVLTF. The CDR3 coding sequence is TGCGCCAGCAGCTGGGGTTGGCAGGGCTCTGGGGCCAACGTCCTGACTTTC.

In this sample, this clone turned up many times. The chain combines TRBV7-3 with TRBJ2-1, with 7 bases lining up with TRBD1. Trimming at V came to 6 bases and at J to 0 bases, leaving 8 bases not matched to a gene. The CDR3 has 16 amino acids. CDR1 is SGHTA and CDR2 is FQGTGA in the germline V gene. The CDR3 sequence: CASSRTRDSSYNEQFF. CDR3 in DNA: TGTGCCAGCAGTAGAACCCGGGACAGCTCCTACAATGAGCAGTTCTTC.

This clone has at least ten counts. J is TRBJ2-7 and V is TRBV5-6, with 7 bases that match TRBD2. CDR3 length: 14 amino acids. Germline V CDR1 and CDR2: SGHDT, YYEEEE. V shed 6 bases, J shed 5 bases, and the junction held 11 bases outside the gene matches. The CDR3 loop is CASITGGIRDEQYF. The CDR3 nucleotides read TGTGCCAGCATAACCGGGGGGATCAGGGACGAGCAGTACTTC.

The genes are TRBV12-5 and TRBJ1-2; D is possibly TRBD1 (6 bases). The V and J ends lost 3 bases and 4 bases respectively, with 6 bases between them. The CDR3 loop spans 12 amino acids. The germline V gene encodes CDR1 LGHNT and CDR2 FRNRAP. The CDR3 nucleotides are TGTGCTAGTGGTTTAGGGGGCTATGGCTACACCTTC. It yields the protein CASGLGGYGYTF.

This clone was recorded at least ten times. This chain connects TRBV4-3 to TRBJ2-3; tentatively, D is TRBD2 (6 bases). CDR3 length: 16 amino acids. With 3 bases removed from V and 0 bases from J, the gap between germline ends came to 13 bases. Per the germline V gene, CDR1 is LGHNA and CDR2 is YSLEER. As DNA, the CDR3 is TGCGCCAGCAGCCAGGAGGGGTCTATTAGCACAGATACGCAGTATTTT. This codes for CASSQEGSISTDTQYF.

V and J are TRBV4-2 and TRBJ2-7; D remains ambiguous. Trimming took off 1 base at V and 1 base at J, with 14 bases between the two ends. CDR3 size: 16 residues. Germline V gives CDR1 LGHNA, CDR2 YNFKEQ. This CDR3 reads CASSQALGRKSYEQYF. For the CDR3, the DNA is TGTGCCAGCAGCCAAGCGCTGGGCAGGAAGTCCTACGAGCAGTACTTC.

This clone was recorded at least ten times. The rearrangement links TRBV11-1 to TRBJ1-1, with D perhaps matching TRBD1 (6 bases). The germline V and J ends were trimmed by 5 bases and 0 bases, with 16 bases remaining between them. The CDR3 spans 16 residues. CDR1 and CDR2 (germline): SGHAT, FQDESV (reference sequence). Written as DNA, the CDR3 is TGTGCCAGCAGCCCACGGGAGGGGGGTATGAACACTGAAGCTTTCTTT. Protein: CASSPREGGMNTEAFF.